Below, 14 T cell receptor beta chains from the same sample are listed, as sequenced in a study of vaccination effects on CD4 cells after COVID-19. These receptors' antigens are unknown. Here immunoSEQ multiplex PCR was the method, and the copy in TCRdb shows in-frame clones only, minus some. Here the sample spans tens of thousands of clones, around 80% being singletons. With the ViraFEST assay, the study expanded antigen-specific CD4+ T cells using viral peptide pools, then sequenced them. Once cultured for 10 days, the cells underwent separation to obtain CD4+ T cells. Sequences were derived from CD4+ T cells from PBMCs cultured with HCoV-229E spike peptides, sampled before COVID-19 vaccination. These receptor sequences come from a human donor who received a COVID-19 vaccine.

This clone was counted between two and nine times. V and J are TRBV12-3 or TRBV12-4 and TRBJ1-5; no clear D gene. Trimming cost V 7 bases and J 7 bases, with 11 bases left between them. The length of the CDR3 is 12 residues. The CDR3 DNA reads TGTGCCAGCACCCGATCGGAGCAGCCCCAGCATTTT. Translating it yields CASTRSEQPQHF.

The rearrangement joins TRBV28 to TRBJ2-5; D possibly uses TRBD1 or TRBD2 (5 bases each). The CDR3 consists of 16 residues. Germline assignment: CDR1 MDHEN and CDR2 SYDVKM. The V end was cut by 1 base, the J end by 6 bases, with 18 bases between. The CDR3 nucleotides read TGTGCCAGCAGTTTATCCTTCCGGGACGACAAGAAGACCCAGTACTTC. It is translated as CASSLSFRDDKKTQYF.

The genes are TRBV6-5 and TRBJ1-6; TRBD1 might be the D (5 bases). Germline V gene sequence: CDR1 MNHEY, CDR2 SVGAGI. The CDR3 has 14 amino acids. V shed 11 bases and J shed 5 bases, with 16 bases lying between them. In nucleotides, the CDR3 is TGTGCCGTAGGGGCCGGGCAAGATAATTCACCCCTCCACTTT. Translating it yields CAVGAGQDNSPLHF.

This clone was counted a single time. The genes are TRBV9 and TRBJ2-3; D remains ambiguous. Trimming left V 0 bases short and J 4 bases short, with 3 bases between. The germline V gene has CDR1 SGDLS and CDR2 YYNGEE. The CDR3 has 12 residues. In DNA, the CDR3 is TGTGCCAGCAGCGTAGAAGCAGATACGCAGTATTTT. Encoded protein: CASSVEADTQYF. Full variable domain (missing parts from reference TRBV9 and TRBJ2-3): DSGVTQTPKHLITATGQRVTLRCSPRSGDLSVYWYQQSLDQGLQFLIQYYNGEERAKGNILERFSAQQFPDLHSELNLSSLELGDSALYFCASSVEADTQYFGPGTRLTVL.

V is TRBV24-1 and J is TRBJ2-1, with 12 bases fitting TRBD1. Trimming at V came to 4 bases and at J to 8 bases, leaving 11 bases not matched to a gene. CDR3 length: 17 amino acids. Germline V lookup: CDR1 KGHDR, CDR2 SFDVKD. CDR3 residues: CATSDPGQGAGEHEQFF. For the CDR3, the DNA is TGTGCCACCAGTGACCCGGGACAGGGGGCAGGGGAGCATGAGCAGTTCTTC.

The chain combines TRBV24-1 with TRBJ1-1; D may be TRBD1 (6 bases). V lost 3 bases, J lost 3 bases, and 22 bases lay in between. CDR1 is KGHDR and CDR2 is SFDVKD in the germline V gene. The CDR3 runs 18 residues. CDR3 sequence reads: CATSDTPGQGNTDTEAFF. For the CDR3, the DNA is TGTGCCACCAGTGATACACCTGGGCAGGGGAATACTGACACTGAAGCTTTCTTT.

Only one count was recorded for this clone. The chain carries TRBV30 and TRBJ2-7; no definite D call. From germline, CDR1 is GTSNPN and CDR2 SVGIG (reference sequence). This CDR3 is built from 13 residues. The V and J ends lost 0 bases and 3 bases respectively, with 9 bases between them. CDR3: CAWSVSANYEQYV. The CDR3 coding sequence is TGTGCCTGGAGTGTTTCGGCCAACTACGAGCAGTACGTC.

This chain joins TRBV4-1 and TRBJ1-5; no definite D call. V shed 3 bases and J shed 5 bases, with 14 bases lying between them. CDR1 and CDR2 from the germline V gene are MGHRA and YSYEKL. CDR3 size: 15 residues. The CDR3 coding sequence is TGCGCCAGCAGCCAGGCGGAGATAGGTGATCAGCCCCAGCATTTT. Amino acid sequence: CASSQAEIGDQPQHF.

The genes are TRBV7-2 and TRBJ2-1, with D possibly TRBD2 on 6 matching bases. The CDR3 has 15 residues. V lost 6 bases and J 0 bases, leaving 12 bases between the germline ends. Germline CDR1 SGHTA, CDR2 FQGNSA. CDR3 in amino acids: CASRAAGSSYNEQFF. DNA of the CDR3: TGTGCCAGCAGGGCCGCGGGGAGCTCCTACAATGAGCAGTTCTTC.

The genes are TRBV24-1 and TRBJ2-5, with 7 bases identical to TRBD2. Losses at the gene ends were 9 bases for V and 5 bases for J; bases not matched to a gene: 8. The CDR3 sequence is 13 residues long. Germline V lookup: CDR1 KGHDR, CDR2 SFDVKD. The CDR3 DNA is TGTGCCACCGGGGGGGAGGGGAAGGAGACCCAGTACTTC. Translating gives CATGGEGKETQYF.

This chain connects TRBV27 to TRBJ2-2; D not resolved. CDR1 and CDR2 from the germline V gene are MNHEY and SMNVEV (reference sequence). The V end was cut by 5 bases, the J end by 5 bases, with 6 bases between. The CDR3 runs 12 residues. CDR3 loop: CASSLVTGELFF. CDR3 coding DNA: TGTGCCAGCAGTCTAGTAACCGGGGAGCTGTTTTTT.

This sequence joins TRBV5-1 and TRBJ1-1; D gene uncertain. The CDR3 has 16 amino acids. V lost 0 bases and J lost 1, with 13 bases in between. Germline CDR1 and CDR2: SGHRS and YFSETQ. CDR3 nucleotides: TGCGCCAGCAGCTTGGGCCCTCGGACCAGGAACACTGAAGCTTTCTTT. It yields the protein CASSLGPRTRNTEAFF.

The rearrangement links TRBV6-5 to TRBJ1-3; D gene ambiguous. The V gene's germline CDR1 is MNHEY and CDR2 SVGAGI. The CDR3 consists of 14 residues. Deletions cut 2 bases from V and 0 bases from J, with 5 bases between. CDR3 loop: CASSYGLSGNTIYF. CDR3 sequence (DNA): TGTGCCAGCAGTTACGGCCTCTCTGGAAACACCATATATTTT.

The chain has TRBV3-1 (or the pseudogene TRBV3-2) and TRBJ1-6; unclear D gene. Germline V gene data show CDR1 as LGHDT and CDR2 as YNNKEL (reference sequence). Trimming left V 0 bases short and J 8 bases short, with 14 bases between. CDR3 length equals 16 residues. The CDR3 DNA is TGTGCCAGCAGCCAAGATTGGTCAACCGGTGATTCACCCCTCCACTTT. Translated, it gives CASSQDWSTGDSPLHF.